This T cell receptor (beta chain) is drawn from a study of CD8 T cells in ankylosing spondylitis. General study points: Prior work had noted some motif variants in reactive arthritis blood and synovial fluid. Within matched ankylosing spondylitis synovial fluid, disease-linked clones were reportedly significantly enriched.

The V segment lost 0 bases and the J segment 6 bases; nucleotides outside the gene matches: 2. Germline V gene data show CDR1 as SGHTA and CDR2 as FQGNSA. The CDR3 runs to 13 residues. Making use of molecular barcodes, quantitative 5'-RACE generated TCR beta libraries. One entry per CDR3 protein results from TCRdb running MiXCR on the 5' RACE reads. The repertoire has some 63,000 distinct CDR3 sequences, 6.2% of them found once; the top ten carry around 4.5%. This clonotype was seen a few times. Its target is unknown. Sequencing input: synovial fluid, either unsorted or a sorted T cell fraction (not recorded which). The sequence came from a male donor with ankylosing spondylitis. V and J are TRBV7-2 and TRBJ2-7; 7 nucleotides match TRBD1. The CDR3 region is CASSLATGIEQYF. The CDR3 nucleotides read TGTGCCAGCAGCTTAGCGACAGGGATCGAGCAGTACTTC.